A single sample gave rise to the 24 T cell receptor beta chains below, sequenced in a study of T-cell memory formation after mild COVID-19. TCRdb re-called the 5' RACE reads through MiXCR, storing one row per CDR3 protein. The sample records tens of thousands of distinct CDR3 sequences, more than 12% being singletons. Sequenced sample: PBMCs or a T cell subset sorted from them (not recorded which). The receptors originated from a man aged 18 to 30 who had mild COVID-19 (a few samples of this study predate the infection). Cell type and time point are not known.

The chain carries TRBV7-9 and TRBJ1-2, with D uncertain. Germline V gene data show CDR1 as SEHNR and CDR2 as FQNEAQ (reference sequence). V dropped 6 bases and J dropped 2 bases, with 4 bases sitting between them. The CDR3 has 11 amino acids. The CDR3 sequence is CASSWNYGYTF. In DNA form, the CDR3 reads TGTGCCAGCAGTTGGAACTATGGCTACACCTTC.

This clonotype occurred many times. V usage is TRBV5-6 and J usage is TRBJ1-6, with D unclear. V lost 3 bases to trimming and J lost 2 bases, with 9 bases between them. The CDR3 loop spans 15 amino acids. CDR1 SGHDT and CDR2 YYEEEE come from the germline V gene. The CDR3 protein is CASSWGTPYNSPLHF. CDR3 nucleotide sequence: TGTGCCAGCAGCTGGGGAACCCCCTATAATTCACCCCTCCACTTT.

This clonotype was observed many times. The chain is built from TRBV5-1 and TRBJ2-3; D may be TRBD1 (5 bases). The CDR3 covers 15 residues. CDR1 SGHRS and CDR2 YFSETQ come from the germline V gene. V lost 0 bases, J lost 4 bases, and 12 bases lay in between. The CDR3 is CASSLEGQSADTQYF. In DNA, the CDR3 is TGCGCCAGCAGCTTGGAGGGGCAAAGCGCAGATACGCAGTATTTT. Full variable domain (remainder filled in from reference TRBV5-1 and TRBJ2-3): KAGVTQTPRYLIKTRGQQVTLSCSPISGHRSVSWYQQTPGQGLQFLFEYFSETQRNKGNFPGRFSGRQFSNSRSEMNVSTLELGDSALYLCASSLEGQSADTQYFGPGTRLTVL.

The CDR3 bases are TGCGCCAGCAGCCATTCCCGAGAGGCGCGGGGGGCAATAGATACGCAGTATTTT. It is translated as CASSHSREARGAIDTQYF. The chain combines TRBV4-1 with TRBJ2-3; TRBD2 matches 8 bases. The V and J ends lost 3 bases and 5 bases, in that order; junction bases with no gene match: 16. This CDR3 contains 18 residues. Germline V gives CDR1 MGHRA, CDR2 YSYEKL.

This clonotype has more than one count but fewer than ten. This rearrangement joins TRBV7-9 to TRBJ2-3; 7 bases line up with TRBD2. The V gene end was trimmed by 4 bases and the J gene end by 1 base; junction bases not matched to a gene: 5. The CDR3 length is 15 residues. Germline loops: CDR1 SEHNR, CDR2 FQNEAQ (reference sequence). The CDR3 coding sequence is TGTGCCAGCAGCTACCCTGGGGGGGGCACAGATACGCAGTATTTT. Translation: CASSYPGGGTDTQYF.

The chain couples TRBV6-1 to TRBJ2-3; D possibly corresponds to TRBD1 (6 bases). Looked up from germline, CDR1 is MNHNS and CDR2 is SASEGT. Trimming took 5 bases from V and 3 from J, leaving 15 bases between them. The CDR3 length is 15 residues. The CDR3 DNA follows: TGTGCCAGCAGTCCTTCAGGGGTGGAGACAGATACGCAGTATTTT. Protein sequence: CASSPSGVETDTQYF.

The genes are TRBV7-3 and TRBJ2-5, with 8 bases aligning to TRBD2. Trimming cost V 3 bases and J 2 bases; bases outside gene matches: 8. CDR1 is SGHTA and CDR2 is FQGTGA in the germline V gene. CDR3 size: 16 residues. The CDR3 here is CASSLDSGGPQETQYF. The DNA for the CDR3 is TGTGCCAGCAGCTTGGACAGCGGGGGCCCGCAAGAGACCCAGTACTTC.

There are many counts of this clonotype. The genes are TRBV5-1 and TRBJ1-4, with D possibly TRBD1 on 6 matching bases. There are 15 residues in the CDR3. Germline V gives CDR1 SGHRS, CDR2 YFSETQ. Trimming stripped 2 bases from V and 3 bases from J, with 11 bases between. Written as DNA, the CDR3 is TGCGCCAGCAGCTTTTTACAGGGAGCTAATGAAAAACTGTTTTTT. This gives the protein CASSFLQGANEKLFF.

J is TRBJ2-5 and V is TRBV6-2 or TRBV6-3; 9 bases are a match to TRBD2. Germline V gene sequence: CDR1 MNHEY, CDR2 SVGEGT. The CDR3 runs to 15 residues. J gave up 5 bases and V 2 bases, and 6 bases lay outside the gene matches. The CDR3 loop reads CASSYPRGGRETQYF. CDR3 bases: TGTGCCAGCAGTTACCCGCGGGGGGGCCGCGAGACCCAGTACTTC.

This clonotype showed up just a few times. The V call is TRBV6-2 or TRBV6-3, the J call TRBJ2-7, with 8 positions matching TRBD1. Germline values: CDR1 MNHEY, CDR2 SVGEGT. Trimming removed 2 bases from V and 6 bases from J; junction bases left unmatched: 6. This CDR3 has 14 residues. The CDR3 reads CASSYRFDRGEQYF. The CDR3 DNA follows: TGTGCCAGCAGTTACCGATTTGACAGGGGCGAGCAGTACTTC.

This clonotype was counted only a few times. The chain couples TRBV7-6 to TRBJ2-3; D tentatively fits TRBD1 or TRBD2 (5 bases each). V lost 1 base, J lost 6 bases, and 14 bases lay in between. The CDR3 consists of 15 residues. Germline CDR1 reads SGHVS; CDR2 reads FNYEAQ. CDR3 sequence: CASSLVGGSVDTQYF. In nucleotides, the CDR3 is TGTGCCAGCAGCTTAGTTGGGGGTTCGGTGGATACGCAGTATTTT.

This clonotype was recorded a few times. This chain links TRBV7-2 with TRBJ2-1; 9 nucleotides match TRBD1. This CDR3 contains 17 residues. CDR1 and CDR2 from the germline V gene are SGHTA and FQGNSA. Trimming removed 5 bases from V and 5 bases from J; junction bases left unmatched: 13. CDR3 nucleotides: TGTGCCAGCAGCGGTAGTGGGACAGGGTTCCCTCACAATGAGCAGTTCTTC. Protein sequence: CASSGSGTGFPHNEQFF.

V and J are TRBV4-1 and TRBJ1-1, with 7 bases lining up with TRBD1. Per the germline V gene, CDR1 is MGHRA and CDR2 is YSYEKL. Trimming removed 4 bases from V and 4 bases from J; junction bases left unmatched: 9. CDR3 length equals 15 residues. In nucleotides, the CDR3 is TGCGCCAGCAGCCGTGACAGGGCTATTGGCACTGAAGCTTTCTTT. Translated: CASSRDRAIGTEAFF.

This clonotype has just a few counts. The V call is TRBV9, the J call TRBJ2-7; TRBD2 aligns across 7 bases. From germline, CDR1 is SGDLS and CDR2 YYNGEE. This CDR3 is built from 14 residues. The J segment lost 4 bases and the V segment lost 4 bases, leaving 8 bases of the junction unmatched. CDR3 nucleotides: TGTGCCAGCAGCTCTTCAGCGGGGTCTTACGAGCAGTACTTC. As protein: CASSSSAGSYEQYF.

At least ten counts were recorded for this clonotype. This chain links TRBV5-4 with TRBJ2-2; D not certain. The germline V gene encodes CDR1 SGHNT and CDR2 YYREEE (reference sequence). Trimming cost V 5 bases and J 3 bases, with 11 bases left between them. This CDR3 comprises 14 residues. CDR3 residues: CASSGVYDTGELFF. The CDR3 bases are TGTGCCAGCAGTGGGGTGTACGACACCGGGGAGCTGTTTTTT.

The chain joins TRBV20-1 to TRBJ2-7; D is undetermined. V lost 0 bases to trimming and J lost 7 bases, with 10 bases between them. The length of the CDR3 is 12 residues. Looked up from germline, CDR1 is DFQATT and CDR2 is SNEGSKA (reference sequence). CDR3 loop: CSAREGLWEQYV. The CDR3 DNA sequence: TGCAGTGCTAGAGAAGGTTTGTGGGAGCAGTACGTC.

V usage is TRBV10-2 and J usage is TRBJ2-3; 13 bases line up with TRBD2. Per the germline V gene, CDR1 is WSHSY and CDR2 is SAAADI. Trimming at V came to 7 bases and at J to 3 bases, leaving 4 bases not matched to a gene. This CDR3 is 15 amino acids long. CDR3 loop: CASTATSGGTDTQYF. The CDR3 nucleotides are TGCGCCAGCACCGCGACTAGCGGGGGGACAGATACGCAGTATTTT.

There are a few counts of this clonotype. The genes are TRBV20-1 and TRBJ2-1; the match to TRBD1 covers 8 bases. J gave up 6 bases and V 6 bases, and 10 bases lay outside the gene matches. CDR3 length: 14 residues. CDR1 DFQATT and CDR2 SNEGSKA come from the germline V gene (reference sequence). This CDR3 is CSAVGTGAINEQFF. The DNA for the CDR3 is TGCAGTGCGGTGGGGACAGGAGCGATCAATGAGCAGTTCTTC.

The chain uses TRBV5-6 and TRBJ2-7; the D is unclear. V was shortened by 1 base and J by 6 bases, with 8 bases between the two germline ends. Germline assignment: CDR1 SGHDT and CDR2 YYEEEE. This CDR3 has 12 residues. Written as DNA, the CDR3 is TGTGCCAGCAGCTTGTCGATATCCGAGCAGTACTTC. Translated: CASSLSISEQYF.

This clonotype appeared a few times. The rearrangement uses TRBV11-1 and TRBJ2-7, with D possibly TRBD2 on 7 matching bases. Germline V gives CDR1 SGHAT, CDR2 FQDESV (reference sequence). V lost 0 bases and J lost 1, with 13 bases in between. This CDR3 contains 16 residues. CDR3 region: CASSLARRGPSYEQYF. The CDR3 DNA reads as TGTGCCAGCAGCTTAGCGAGGCGGGGGCCTTCCTACGAGCAGTACTTC.

The chain joins TRBV5-1 to TRBJ2-7, with a possible D match to TRBD1 (5 bases). Trimming removed 4 bases from V and 2 bases from J, with 13 bases in between. Germline V lookup: CDR1 SGHRS, CDR2 YFSETQ. CDR3 length: 14 amino acids. The CDR3 here is CASSRTGSPYEQYV. The DNA for the CDR3 is TGCGCCAGCAGCCGAACAGGAAGCCCCTACGAGCAGTACGTC.

With regard to this clonotype: One junction end does not reproduce the germline sequence, and a read error may be involved. The rearrangement joins TRBV4-1 to TRBJ2-3, with D perhaps being TRBD1 or TRBD2 (5 bases each). Germline CDR1 reads MGHRA; CDR2 reads YSYEKL. This CDR3 contains 16 residues. The CDR3 bases are TGCGCCAGCAGCCAAGATCCCGGGGCGGTCGTTGATACGAAGTATTTT. Translating gives CASSQDPGAVVDTKYF.

This clonotype was picked up one time. V gene TRBV6-6 combines with J gene TRBJ2-1; D gene ambiguous. Trimming stripped 0 bases from V and 10 bases from J, with 16 bases between. CDR3 size: 15 residues. Germline V lookup: CDR1 MNHNY, CDR2 SVGAGI (reference sequence). As DNA, the CDR3 is TGTGCCAGCAGTTACTCGCTGGAGAGTATGAGCGAGCAGTTCTTC. Translating it yields CASSYSLESMSEQFF.

This clonotype has a count of ten or more. The chain recombines TRBV6-5 with TRBJ2-3, with D possibly matching TRBD1 (6 bases). V lost 4 bases to trimming and J lost 5 bases, with 16 bases between them. Germline values: CDR1 MNHEY, CDR2 SVGAGI. The CDR3 is 15 amino acids. The CDR3 loop is CASSSTGGHGDTQYF. The DNA for the CDR3 is TGTGCCAGCAGTTCGACAGGCGGGCATGGAGATACGCAGTATTTT.